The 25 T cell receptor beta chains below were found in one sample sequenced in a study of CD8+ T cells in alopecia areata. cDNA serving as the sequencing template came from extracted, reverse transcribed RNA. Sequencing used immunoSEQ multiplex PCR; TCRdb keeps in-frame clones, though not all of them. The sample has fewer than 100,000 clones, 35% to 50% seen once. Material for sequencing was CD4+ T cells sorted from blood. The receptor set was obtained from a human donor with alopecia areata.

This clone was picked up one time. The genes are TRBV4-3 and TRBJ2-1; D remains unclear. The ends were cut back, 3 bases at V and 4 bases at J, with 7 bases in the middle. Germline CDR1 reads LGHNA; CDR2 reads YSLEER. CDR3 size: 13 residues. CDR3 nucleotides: TGCGCCAGCAGCCAGGCTCGGTACAATGAGCAGTTCTTC. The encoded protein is CASSQARYNEQFF.

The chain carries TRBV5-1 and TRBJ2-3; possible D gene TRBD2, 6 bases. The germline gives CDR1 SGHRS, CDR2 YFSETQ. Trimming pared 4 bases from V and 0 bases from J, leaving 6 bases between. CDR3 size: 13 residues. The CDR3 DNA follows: TGCGCCAGCAGCGCGGGGAGCACAGATACGCAGTATTTT. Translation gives CASSAGSTDTQYF.

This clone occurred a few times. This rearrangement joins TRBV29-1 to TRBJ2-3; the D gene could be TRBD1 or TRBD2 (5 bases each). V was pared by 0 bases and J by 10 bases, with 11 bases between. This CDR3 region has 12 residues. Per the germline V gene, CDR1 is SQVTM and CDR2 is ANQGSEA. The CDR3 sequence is CSVEDRDPPQYF. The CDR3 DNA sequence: TGCAGCGTTGAAGATCGGGACCCCCCGCAGTATTTT.

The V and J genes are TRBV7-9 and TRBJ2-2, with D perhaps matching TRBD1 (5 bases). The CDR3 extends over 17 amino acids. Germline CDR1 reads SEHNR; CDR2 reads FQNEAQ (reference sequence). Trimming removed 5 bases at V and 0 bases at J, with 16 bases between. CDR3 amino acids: CASSPHQGKSNTGELFF. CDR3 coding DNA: TGTGCCAGCAGCCCTCACCAGGGAAAGTCGAACACCGGGGAGCTGTTTTTT.

The CDR3 sequence is CAWVENYGYTF. As DNA, the CDR3 is TGTGCCTGGGTTGAGAACTATGGCTACACCTTC. This rearrangement joins TRBV30 to TRBJ1-2; D is undetermined. This CDR3 has 11 amino acids. Germline lookup yields CDR1 GTSNPN and CDR2 SVGIG (reference sequence). V was pared by 5 bases and J by 2 bases, with 6 bases between.

The CDR3: CSVDVRGYEQYF. In DNA, the CDR3 is TGCAGCGTTGACGTCAGGGGGTACGAGCAGTACTTC. This chain uses TRBV29-1 with TRBJ2-7, with 7 bases that match TRBD1. Germline assignment: CDR1 SQVTM and CDR2 ANQGSEA. This CDR3 is 12 amino acids long. V lost 3 bases and J lost 4; bases outside the gene matches: 3.

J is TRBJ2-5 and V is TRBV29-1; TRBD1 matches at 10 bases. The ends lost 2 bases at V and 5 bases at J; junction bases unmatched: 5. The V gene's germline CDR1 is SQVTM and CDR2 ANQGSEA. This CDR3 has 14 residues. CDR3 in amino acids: CSVEPGQGTETQYF. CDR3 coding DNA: TGCAGCGTTGAACCGGGACAGGGGACGGAGACCCAGTACTTC.

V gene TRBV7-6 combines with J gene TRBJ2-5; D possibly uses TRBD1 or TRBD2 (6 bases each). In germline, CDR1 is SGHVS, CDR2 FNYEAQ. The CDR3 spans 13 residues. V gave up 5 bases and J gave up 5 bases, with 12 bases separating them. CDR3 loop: CASSARGGETQYF. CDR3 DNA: TGTGCCAGCAGCGCCCGAGGGGGGGAGACCCAGTACTTC.

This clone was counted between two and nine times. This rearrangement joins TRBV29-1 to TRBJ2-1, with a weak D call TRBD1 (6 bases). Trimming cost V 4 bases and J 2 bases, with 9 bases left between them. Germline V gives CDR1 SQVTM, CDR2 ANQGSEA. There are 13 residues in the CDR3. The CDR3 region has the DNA TGCAGCGTTGGCCGGACAGCCTACAATGAGCAGTTCTTC. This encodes CSVGRTAYNEQFF.

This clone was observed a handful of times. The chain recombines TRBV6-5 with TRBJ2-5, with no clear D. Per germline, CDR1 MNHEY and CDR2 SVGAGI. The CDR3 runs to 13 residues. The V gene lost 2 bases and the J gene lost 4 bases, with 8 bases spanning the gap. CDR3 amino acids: CASSYRTGETQYF. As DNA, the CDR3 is TGTGCCAGCAGTTACAGGACGGGAGAGACCCAGTACTTC.

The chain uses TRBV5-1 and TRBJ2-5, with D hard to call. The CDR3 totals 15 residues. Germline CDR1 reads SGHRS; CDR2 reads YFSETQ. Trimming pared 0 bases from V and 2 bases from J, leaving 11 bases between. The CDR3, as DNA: TGCGCCAGCAGCTTGGCCCGGGCTGTACAAGAGACCCAGTACTTC. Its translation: CASSLARAVQETQYF.

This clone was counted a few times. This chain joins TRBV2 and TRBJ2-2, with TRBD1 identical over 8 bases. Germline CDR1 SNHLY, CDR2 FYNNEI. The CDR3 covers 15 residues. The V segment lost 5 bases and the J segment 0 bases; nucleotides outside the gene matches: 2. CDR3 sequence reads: CASSRQGSNTGELFF. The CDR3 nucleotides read TGTGCCAGCAGTCGACAGGGGTCGAACACCGGGGAGCTGTTTTTT.

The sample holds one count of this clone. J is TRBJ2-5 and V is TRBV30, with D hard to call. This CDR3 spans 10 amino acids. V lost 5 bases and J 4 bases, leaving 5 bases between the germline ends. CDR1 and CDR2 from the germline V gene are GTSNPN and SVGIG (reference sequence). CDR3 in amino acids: CAWGGETQYF. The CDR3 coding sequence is TGTGCCTGGGGTGGAGAGACCCAGTACTTC.

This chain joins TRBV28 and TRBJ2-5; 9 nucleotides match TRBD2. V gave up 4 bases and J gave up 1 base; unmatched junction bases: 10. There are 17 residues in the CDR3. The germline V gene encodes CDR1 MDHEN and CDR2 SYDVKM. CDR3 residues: CASSSLVSGGPQETQYF. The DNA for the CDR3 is TGTGCCAGCAGTTCCCTAGTTAGCGGGGGCCCCCAAGAGACCCAGTACTTC.

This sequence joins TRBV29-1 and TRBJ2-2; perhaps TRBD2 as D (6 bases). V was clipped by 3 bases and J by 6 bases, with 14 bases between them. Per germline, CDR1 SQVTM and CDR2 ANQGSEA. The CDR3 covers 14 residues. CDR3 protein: CSVEYSPGAGELFF. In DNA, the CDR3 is TGCAGCGTTGAGTACTCCCCGGGGGCCGGGGAGCTGTTTTTT.

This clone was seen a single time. In DNA form, the CDR3 reads TGTGCCACCGGGGCGGGGACAGGGAGGGCAGAGACCCAGTACTTC. Translation gives CATGAGTGRAETQYF. The V gene is TRBV15, the J gene TRBJ2-5, with 9 bases matching TRBD1. Germline V gives CDR1 LNHNV, CDR2 YYDKDF (reference sequence). V gave up 8 bases and J gave up 4 bases; unmatched junction bases: 11. The CDR3 is made up of 15 amino acids.

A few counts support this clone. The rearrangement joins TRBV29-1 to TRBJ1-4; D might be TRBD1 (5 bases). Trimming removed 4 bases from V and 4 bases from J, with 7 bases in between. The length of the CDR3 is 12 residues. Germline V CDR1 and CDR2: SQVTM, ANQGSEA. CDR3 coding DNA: TGCAGCGTTGGGGGCCTTAATGAAAAACTGTTTTTT. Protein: CSVGGLNEKLFF. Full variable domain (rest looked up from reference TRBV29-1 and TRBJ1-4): SAVISQKPSRDICQRGTSLTIQCQVDSQVTMMFWYRQQPGQSLTLIATANQGSEATYESGFVIDKFPISRPNLTFSTLTVSNMSPEDSSIYLCSVGGLNEKLFFGSGTQLSVL.

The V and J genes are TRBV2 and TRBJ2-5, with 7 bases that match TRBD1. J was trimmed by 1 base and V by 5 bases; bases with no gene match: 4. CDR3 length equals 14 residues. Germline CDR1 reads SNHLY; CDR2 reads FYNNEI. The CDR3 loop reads CASSPRTGQETQYF. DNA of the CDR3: TGTGCCAGCAGTCCCCGGACAGGCCAAGAGACCCAGTACTTC.

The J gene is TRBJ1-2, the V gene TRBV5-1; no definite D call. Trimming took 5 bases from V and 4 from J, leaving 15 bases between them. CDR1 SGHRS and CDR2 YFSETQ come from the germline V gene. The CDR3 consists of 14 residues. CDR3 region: CASRRAMDGYGYTF. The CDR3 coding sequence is TGCGCCAGCAGACGGGCAATGGACGGCTATGGCTACACCTTC.

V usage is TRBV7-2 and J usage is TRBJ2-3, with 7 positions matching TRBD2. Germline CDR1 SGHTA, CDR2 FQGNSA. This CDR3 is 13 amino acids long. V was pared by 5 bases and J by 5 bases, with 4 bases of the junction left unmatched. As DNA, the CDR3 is TGTGCCAGCAGCCTACAGCGGGAAGATACGCAGTATTTT. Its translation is CASSLQREDTQYF.

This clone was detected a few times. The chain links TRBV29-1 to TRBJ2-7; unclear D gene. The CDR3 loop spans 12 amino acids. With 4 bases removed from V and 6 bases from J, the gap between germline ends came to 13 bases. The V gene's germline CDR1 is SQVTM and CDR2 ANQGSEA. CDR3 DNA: TGCAGCGTTGTACCGTTTGCGGCCGAGCAGTACTTC. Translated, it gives CSVVPFAAEQYF.

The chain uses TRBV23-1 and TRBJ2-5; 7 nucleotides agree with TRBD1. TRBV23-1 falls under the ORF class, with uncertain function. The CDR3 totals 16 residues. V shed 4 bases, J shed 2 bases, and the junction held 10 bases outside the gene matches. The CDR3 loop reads CASSRLRGQVQETQYF. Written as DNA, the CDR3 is TGCGCCAGCAGTCGTTTAAGAGGACAGGTACAAGAGACCCAGTACTTC.

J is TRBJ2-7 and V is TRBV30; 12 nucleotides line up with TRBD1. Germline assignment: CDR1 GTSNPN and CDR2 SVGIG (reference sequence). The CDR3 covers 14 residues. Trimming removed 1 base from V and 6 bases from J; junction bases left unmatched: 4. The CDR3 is CAWSGWDRGPEQYF. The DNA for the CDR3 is TGTGCCTGGAGTGGATGGGACAGGGGGCCCGAGCAGTACTTC.

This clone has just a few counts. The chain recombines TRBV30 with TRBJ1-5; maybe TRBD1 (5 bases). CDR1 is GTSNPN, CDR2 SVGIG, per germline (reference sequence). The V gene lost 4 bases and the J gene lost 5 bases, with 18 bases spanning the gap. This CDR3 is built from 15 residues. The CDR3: CAWKTPGTAYQPQHF. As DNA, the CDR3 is TGTGCCTGGAAAACTCCCGGGACGGCCTATCAGCCCCAGCATTTT.

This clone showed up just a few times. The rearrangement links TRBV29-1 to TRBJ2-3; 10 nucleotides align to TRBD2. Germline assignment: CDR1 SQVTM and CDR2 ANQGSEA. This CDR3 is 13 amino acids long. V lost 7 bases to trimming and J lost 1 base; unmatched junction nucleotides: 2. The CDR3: CSGTSGRTDTQYF. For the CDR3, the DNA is TGCAGCGGGACTAGCGGACGCACAGATACGCAGTATTTT.